This T cell receptor (beta chain) was sequenced for a study of T cells in localized non-small cell lung cancer. Comment on this clone: Its antigen remains unknown.

Looked up from germline, CDR1 is GTSNPN and CDR2 is SVGIG (reference sequence). CDR3 length: 12 amino acids. With V trimmed by 5 bases and J by 6 bases, 5 bases remained unmatched. Regarding the study as a whole: In adjacent lung appeared a median around 59 of the top 100 tumor clones. Greater blood T cell density accompanied longer overall survival.

Method: immunoSEQ multiplex PCR; TCRdb's copy keeps in-frame clones and lacks some. The table records 30,000 to 40,000 clones, roughly 80% of them present only once. The chain couples TRBV30 to TRBJ2-5; 8 bases map to TRBD1. This clonotype was sampled from a male donor aged 60 or over with stage II squamous cell lung carcinoma. Specimen: peripheral blood, collected before any cancer treatment. The CDR3, as DNA: TGTGCCTGGCAGGGACAGGAAAAGACCCAGTACTTC. It specifies CAWQGQEKTQYF. Full variable domain (missing parts from reference TRBV30 and TRBJ2-5): SQTIHQWPATLVQPVGSPLSLECTVEGTSNPNLYWYRQAAGRGLQLLFYSVGIGQISSEVPQNLSASRPQDRQFILSSKKLLLSDSGFYLCAWQGQEKTQYFGPGTRLLVL.